These 32 T cell receptor beta chains share one sample of origin, sequenced in a study of cytomegalovirus exposure and HLA in healthy donors. The PCR used 60 Vbeta and 13 Jbeta primers. Some clones are missing from TCRdb's copy, which holds only in-frame ones; the method was immunoSEQ multiplex PCR. This sample yields 99,000 or so clones, of which around 79% are seen a single time; 5.8% belongs to the top ten. The sequencing sample was made of PBMCs. Every receptor here comes from a man in his 60s in good health and CMV-seropositive.

The rearrangement uses TRBV5-6 and TRBJ1-2; D is perhaps TRBD1 (6 bases). CDR1 and CDR2 (germline): SGHDT, YYEEEE. Trimming stripped 2 bases from V and 2 bases from J, with 13 bases between. This CDR3 contains 15 residues. The CDR3 loop is CASSFAGTGNYGYTF. The CDR3, as DNA: TGTGCCAGCAGCTTCGCCGGCACAGGGAACTATGGCTACACCTTC.

This clone has more than one count but fewer than ten. The chain carries TRBV4-2 and TRBJ1-5; the D gene is possibly TRBD1 (5 bases). V lost 1 base to trimming and J lost 1 base, with 8 bases between them. The CDR3 runs to 15 residues. CDR1 is LGHNA, CDR2 YNFKEQ, per germline. Here the CDR3 reads CASSQGRQSNQPQHF. CDR3 DNA sequence: TGTGCCAGCAGCCAAGGGCGACAGAGCAATCAGCCCCAGCATTTT.

This clone came up once. The chain carries TRBV13 and TRBJ2-1; 9 nucleotides align to TRBD2. CDR3 length: 15 amino acids. With 0 bases clipped from V and 7 bases from J, the junction kept 4 bases outside the gene matches. Looked up from germline, CDR1 is PRHDT and CDR2 is FYEKMQ (reference sequence). CDR3 region: CASSLGLAGLNEQFF. CDR3 sequence (DNA): TGTGCCAGCAGCTTAGGCCTAGCGGGGCTGAATGAGCAGTTCTTC.

The J gene is TRBJ2-1, the V gene TRBV19; 13 bases fit TRBD2. V was clipped by 5 bases and J by 0 bases; unmatched bases: 10. Per germline, CDR1 LNHDA and CDR2 SQIVND (reference sequence). The CDR3 is made up of 19 amino acids. The CDR3 spells CASSLRLAGGQSSYNEQFF. Written as DNA, the CDR3 is TGTGCCAGTAGTCTCCGACTAGCGGGGGGTCAGAGCTCCTACAATGAGCAGTTCTTC.

This clone turned up a few times. V and J are TRBV23-1 and TRBJ2-7; TRBD2 might be the D (6 bases). TRBV23-1 falls under the ORF class, with uncertain function. Trimming left V 0 bases short and J 0 bases short, with 12 bases between. CDR3 size: 16 residues. The CDR3 protein is CASSQSPGSFSYEQYF. CDR3 nucleotides: TGCGCCAGCAGTCAATCCCCCGGGAGTTTCTCCTACGAGCAGTACTTC.

This clone has only a few counts. The genes are TRBV5-8 and TRBJ2-7; 7 bases fit TRBD1. Germline-derived CDR1 and CDR2 are SGHTS and YDEGEE. The V and J ends lost 1 base and 2 bases, in that order; junction bases with no gene match: 3. The length of the CDR3 is 14 residues. CDR3 region: CASSLTGDTYEQYF. DNA for the CDR3: TGTGCCAGCAGCTTGACAGGGGACACCTACGAGCAGTACTTC. Full variable domain (rest looked up from reference TRBV5-8 and TRBJ2-7): EAGVTQSPTHLIKTRGQQATLRCSPISGHTSVYWYQQALGLGLQFLLWYDEGEERNRGNFPPRFSGRQFPNYSSELNVNALELEDSALYLCASSLTGDTYEQYFGPGTRLTVT.

The rearrangement links TRBV11-2 to TRBJ2-1; 9 bases align to TRBD1. Germline V lookup: CDR1 SGHAT, CDR2 FQNNGV. V lost 6 bases and J lost 1; bases outside the gene matches: 4. This CDR3 contains 15 residues. The CDR3 sequence is CASRSGQGSYNEQFF. The CDR3 DNA follows: TGTGCCAGCAGATCGGGACAGGGATCCTACAATGAGCAGTTCTTC.

This clone was detected only once. The V call is TRBV6-4, the J call TRBJ2-1; D is ambiguous. The length of the CDR3 is 13 residues. Trimming removed 4 bases from V and 4 bases from J, with 8 bases in between. Germline lookup yields CDR1 MRHNA and CDR2 SNTAGT. CDR3 protein: CASSALPYNEQFF. The CDR3 DNA follows: TGTGCCAGCAGTGCCCTACCTTACAATGAGCAGTTCTTC.

This chain joins TRBV23-1 and TRBJ2-1; 7 bases align to TRBD2. TRBV23-1 counts as an open reading frame of uncertain function. Trimming removed 6 bases from V and 0 bases from J; junction bases left unmatched: 2. This CDR3 spans 14 amino acids. The CDR3 DNA is TGCGCCAGCAGAGCGGGGAGCTCCTACAATGAGCAGTTCTTC. This translates into CASRAGSSYNEQFF.

This clone was seen just once. This chain connects TRBV10-2 to TRBJ2-2; D possibly corresponds to TRBD2 (6 bases). The CDR3 runs 15 residues. Trimming left V 8 bases short and J 1 base short, with 14 bases between. Germline CDR1 is WSHSY and CDR2 is SAAADI. The CDR3 region is CASLNGGVNTGELFF. CDR3 sequence (DNA): TGCGCCAGCCTCAACGGAGGGGTGAACACCGGGGAGCTGTTTTTT.

The chain is built from TRBV18 and TRBJ2-2; 8 nucleotides agree with TRBD1. Germline V gene lookup returns CDR1 KGHSH and CDR2 LQKENI. Trimming at V came to 5 bases and at J to 7 bases, leaving 9 bases not matched to a gene. The CDR3 has 15 amino acids. This chain's CDR3 is CASSTTGQGNGELFF. The CDR3, as DNA: TGTGCCAGCTCAACAACAGGACAGGGAAACGGGGAGCTGTTTTTT.

The V call is TRBV7-2, the J call TRBJ2-5; TRBD2 might be the D (5 bases). Trimming removed 0 bases at V and 11 bases at J, with 13 bases between. This CDR3 comprises 13 residues. Germline assignment: CDR1 SGHTA and CDR2 FQGNSA. The CDR3 coding sequence is TGTGCCAGCAGCTTAGCGGCGGCGAGGGAGCAGTACTTC. This gives the protein CASSLAAAREQYF.

The chain carries TRBV9 and TRBJ1-1; possible D gene TRBD1, 5 bases. Germline V gene sequence: CDR1 SGDLS, CDR2 YYNGEE. CDR3 size: 14 residues. Between the trimmed V and J ends, which lost 0 bases and 4 bases, there was a span of 10 bases. CDR3 loop: CASSVEGVSTEAFF. In DNA form, the CDR3 reads TGTGCCAGCAGCGTAGAAGGGGTTAGCACTGAAGCTTTCTTT.

V usage is TRBV27 and J usage is TRBJ2-6; no clear D. Trimming took 2 bases from V and 3 from J, leaving 5 bases between them. Germline loops: CDR1 MNHEY, CDR2 SMNVEV (reference sequence). This CDR3 contains 14 residues. CDR3 sequence (DNA): TGTGCCAGCAGTTTAGCGAATGGGGCCAACGTCCTGACTTTC. It specifies CASSLANGANVLTF.

The rearrangement joins TRBV28 to TRBJ2-3; possibly TRBD2 for D (6 bases). This CDR3 spans 16 amino acids. CDR1 and CDR2 (germline): MDHEN, SYDVKM. V lost 2 bases, J lost 0 bases, and 12 bases lay in between. The CDR3 DNA reads TGTGCCAGCAGTTTAGATGCGGGGAGTAGCACAGATACGCAGTATTTT. It specifies CASSLDAGSSTDTQYF.

The rearrangement uses TRBV4-3 and TRBJ2-4; 7 bases align to TRBD1. CDR1 and CDR2 from the germline V gene are LGHNA and YSLEER. The CDR3 length is 15 residues. V was pared by 0 bases and J by 8 bases, with 7 bases of the junction left unmatched. DNA for the CDR3: TGCGCCAGCAGCCAAGAAGCCGACAGGGCGCACATTCAGTACTTC. Translation: CASSQEADRAHIQYF.

The chain combines TRBV4-2 with TRBJ2-5; tentative D call: TRBD2 (7 bases). CDR3 length equals 15 residues. V was trimmed by 3 bases and J by 2 bases, leaving 13 bases between them. Germline CDR1 reads LGHNA; CDR2 reads YNFKEQ. The CDR3 sequence is CASSQDGGAQETQYF. Here the CDR3 DNA reads TGTGCCAGCAGCCAGGATGGGGGGGCACAAGAGACCCAGTACTTC.

This sequence joins TRBV18 and TRBJ2-1; 9 positions agree with TRBD1. Germline trimming cut 5 bases from V and 5 bases from J; bases unmatched to any gene: 4. This CDR3 is 14 amino acids long. The germline V gene has CDR1 KGHSH and CDR2 LQKENI. CDR3 nucleotide sequence: TGTGCCAGCTCAACACGACAGGGGGACAATGAGCAGTTCTTC. This codes for CASSTRQGDNEQFF.

V is TRBV7-3 and J is TRBJ2-3, with 9 bases fitting TRBD1. The CDR3 runs to 16 residues. CDR1 SGHTA and CDR2 FQGTGA come from the germline V gene. With V trimmed by 1 base and J by 4 bases, 6 bases remained unmatched. The CDR3 nucleotides are TGTGCCAGCAGCTTAAAAGGGACAGGGAAATCAGATACGCAGTATTTT. This encodes CASSLKGTGKSDTQYF.

The J gene is TRBJ2-3, the V gene TRBV2; maybe TRBD2 (6 bases). CDR1 SNHLY and CDR2 FYNNEI come from the germline V gene. The CDR3 length is 14 residues. The germline V and J ends were trimmed by 4 bases and 5 bases, with 13 bases remaining between them. The CDR3 nucleotides read TGTGCCAGCAGTGTGGGGGGATGGGGAGATACGCAGTATTTT. Encoded protein: CASSVGGWGDTQYF. The full variable domain, rest sourced from reference TRBV2 and TRBJ2-3, is EPEVTQTPSHQVTQMGQEVILRCVPISNHLYFYWYRQILGQKVEFLVSFYNNEISEKSEIFDDQFSVERPDGSNFTLKIRSTKLEDSAMYFCASSVGGWGDTQYFGPGTRLTVL.

The chain joins TRBV19 to TRBJ2-7, with D possibly matching TRBD1 (5 bases). Germline V gives CDR1 LNHDA, CDR2 SQIVND (reference sequence). The CDR3 loop spans 14 amino acids. Trimming removed 3 bases at V and 2 bases at J, with 11 bases between. The CDR3, as DNA: TGTGCCAGTAGTATTGTCCAGGGCCCCTACGAGCAGTACTTC. This translates into CASSIVQGPYEQYF.

The chain carries TRBV4-1 and TRBJ1-2, with 10 positions matching TRBD1. The CDR3 has 17 amino acids. V trimming: 1 base; J trimming: 2 bases; junction bases outside the gene matches: 7. CDR1 and CDR2 from the germline V gene are MGHRA and YSYEKL. CDR3 bases: TGCGCCAGCAGCCAAGTAGGGACAGGGGACACAAACTATGGCTACACCTTC. The encoded protein is CASSQVGTGDTNYGYTF.

The gene calls are TRBV2 and TRBJ2-5; 11 bases align to TRBD2. Germline CDR1 reads SNHLY; CDR2 reads FYNNEI. The CDR3 spans 14 residues. With 6 bases clipped from V and 4 bases from J, the junction kept 4 bases outside the gene matches. The CDR3, as DNA: TGTGCCAGCAGAACTAGCGGGGGAGTAGAGACCCAGTACTTC. Amino acid sequence: CASRTSGGVETQYF.

The rearrangement uses TRBV7-2 and TRBJ1-1; 8 nucleotides agree with TRBD1. J lost 7 bases, V lost 0 bases, and 13 bases had no gene match. The CDR3 totals 17 residues. Germline CDR1 and CDR2: SGHTA and FQGNSA. CDR3 nucleotides: TGTGCCAGCAGCTTAGCCCTCGGTCAGGGGGCGCGGAATGAAGCTTTCTTT. This gives the protein CASSLALGQGARNEAFF. The entire variable domain, with the rest obtained from reference TRBV7-2 and TRBJ1-1, is as follows: GAGVSQSPSNKVTEKGKDVELRCDPISGHTALYWYRQSLGQGLEFLIYFQGNSAPDKSGLPSDRFSAERTGGSVSTLTIQRTQQEDSAVYLCASSLALGQGARNEAFFGQGTRLTVV.

This clone was detected only once. This chain joins TRBV11-2 and TRBJ2-2; 7 bases agree with TRBD2. There are 15 residues in the CDR3. V dropped 5 bases and J dropped 0; count of bases not matched to a gene: 3. The germline V gene encodes CDR1 SGHAT and CDR2 FQNNGV. The CDR3 is CASSQAGSNTGELFF. The CDR3 region has the DNA TGTGCCAGCAGCCAAGCGGGGTCGAACACCGGGGAGCTGTTTTTT.

This sequence joins TRBV5-4 and TRBJ2-3; 7 bases are a match to TRBD1. Germline CDR1 and CDR2: SGHNT and YYREEE (reference sequence). The ends lost 4 bases at V and 2 bases at J; junction bases unmatched: 4. This CDR3 has 14 residues. CDR3 amino acids: CASSLGQSTDTQYF. The CDR3 region has the DNA TGTGCCAGCAGCCTGGGACAGTCCACAGATACGCAGTATTTT. The full variable domain, its missing parts supplied by reference TRBV5-4 and TRBJ2-3, is ETGVTQSPTHLIKTRGQQVTLRCSSQSGHNTVSWYQQALGQGPQFIFQYYREEENGRGNFPPRFSGLQFPNYSSELNVNALELDDSALYLCASSLGQSTDTQYFGPGTRLTVL.

A single count supports this clone. V and J are TRBV7-2 and TRBJ1-2; D gene uncertain. Germline V gives CDR1 SGHTA, CDR2 FQGNSA. There are 13 residues in the CDR3. Trimming cost V 3 bases and J 2 bases, with 7 bases left between them. The CDR3 DNA reads TGTGCCAGCAGCTTTAACGGGAACTATGGCTACACCTTC. Encoded protein: CASSFNGNYGYTF.

The J gene is TRBJ2-3, the V gene TRBV6-1; D may be TRBD2 (7 bases). Deletions cut 6 bases from V and 4 bases from J, with 11 bases between. CDR3 length equals 13 residues. Per the germline V gene, CDR1 is MNHNS and CDR2 is SASEGT. CDR3 region: CASSWGGPDTQYF. The CDR3 DNA reads TGTGCCAGCAGCTGGGGGGGCCCAGATACGCAGTATTTT.

The rearrangement links TRBV7-2 to TRBJ2-7; 7 nucleotides match TRBD1. CDR3 length: 13 residues. Germline V gives CDR1 SGHTA, CDR2 FQGNSA. V gave up 1 base and J gave up 7 bases; unmatched junction bases: 4. The CDR3 is CASSLGQGREQYF. The CDR3 nucleotides read TGTGCCAGCAGCTTAGGACAGGGTCGTGAGCAGTACTTC.

The chain employs TRBV10-3 and TRBJ1-2, with D maybe TRBD1 (6 bases). V was shortened by 0 bases and J by 4 bases, with 9 bases between the two germline ends. CDR1 and CDR2 (germline): ENHRY, SYGVKD. This CDR3 has 14 residues. Here the CDR3 DNA reads TGTGCCATCAGTGAGTCGGACAGATTCTATGGCTACACCTTC. Its protein product is CAISESDRFYGYTF.

V and J are TRBV19 and TRBJ2-2; TRBD1 is a possible D gene (6 bases). CDR1 and CDR2 (germline): LNHDA, SQIVND (reference sequence). The CDR3 is 14 residues long. V was pared by 7 bases and J by 3 bases, with 12 bases between. The CDR3 region is CASNYRADTGELFF. The CDR3 nucleotides are TGTGCCAGTAACTACAGGGCGGACACCGGGGAGCTGTTTTTT.

J is TRBJ1-1 and V is TRBV7-9; 7 nucleotides match TRBD1. This CDR3 is 15 amino acids long. In germline, CDR1 is SEHNR, CDR2 FQNEAQ (reference sequence). With V trimmed by 4 bases and J by 5 bases, 10 bases remained unmatched. As DNA, the CDR3 is TGTGCCAGCAGCTCCCTTCAGGGGGATGTGACTGAAGCTTTCTTT. Its translation: CASSSLQGDVTEAFF.